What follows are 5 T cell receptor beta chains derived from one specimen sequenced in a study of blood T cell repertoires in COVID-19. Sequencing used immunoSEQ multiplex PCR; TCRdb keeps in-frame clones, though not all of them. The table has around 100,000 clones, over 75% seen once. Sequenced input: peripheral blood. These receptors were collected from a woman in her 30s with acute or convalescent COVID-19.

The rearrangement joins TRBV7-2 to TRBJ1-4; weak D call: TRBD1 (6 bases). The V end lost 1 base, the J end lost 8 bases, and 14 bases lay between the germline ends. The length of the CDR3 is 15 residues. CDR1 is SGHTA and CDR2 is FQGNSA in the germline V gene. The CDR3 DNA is TGTGCCAGCAGCTTAGGAATAAACAGGGAAGAAAAACTGTTTTTT. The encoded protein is CASSLGINREEKLFF.

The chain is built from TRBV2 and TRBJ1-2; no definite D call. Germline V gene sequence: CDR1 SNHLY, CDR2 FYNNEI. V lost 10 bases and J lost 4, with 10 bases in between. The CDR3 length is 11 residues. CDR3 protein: CATRGVYGYTF. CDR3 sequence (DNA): TGTGCCACCCGGGGTGTCTATGGCTACACCTTC.

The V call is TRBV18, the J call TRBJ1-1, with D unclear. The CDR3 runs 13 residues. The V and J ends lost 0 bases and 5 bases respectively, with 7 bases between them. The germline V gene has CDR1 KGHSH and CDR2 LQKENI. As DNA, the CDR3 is TGTGCCAGCTCACCACCGGGCAATACTGAAGCTTTCTTT. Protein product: CASSPPGNTEAFF.

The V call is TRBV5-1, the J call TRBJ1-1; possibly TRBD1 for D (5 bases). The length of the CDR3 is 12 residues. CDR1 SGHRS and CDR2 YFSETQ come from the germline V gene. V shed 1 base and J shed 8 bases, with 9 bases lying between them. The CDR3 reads CASSLNRQEAFF. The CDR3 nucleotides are TGCGCCAGCAGCTTGAACAGGCAGGAAGCTTTCTTT.

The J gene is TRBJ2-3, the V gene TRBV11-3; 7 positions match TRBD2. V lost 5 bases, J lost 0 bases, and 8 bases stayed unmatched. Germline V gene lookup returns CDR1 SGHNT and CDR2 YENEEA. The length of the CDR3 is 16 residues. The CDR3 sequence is CASSILTSRSTDTQYF. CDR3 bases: TGTGCCAGCAGCATCCTGACTAGCAGGAGCACAGATACGCAGTATTTT.